In this sample, the clone carrying this T cell receptor beta chain turned up many times. Germline CDR1 and CDR2: SGHVS and FNYEAQ. CDR3 length equals 17 residues. Losses at the gene ends were 5 bases for V and 0 bases for J; bases not matched to a gene: 10. Each CDR3 protein gets one entry after TCRdb re-called the RT-PCR reads with MiXCR. Of about 680,000 distinct CDR3 sequences listed, 14% are singletons. V gene TRBV7-6 combines with J gene TRBJ2-3; the match to TRBD1 covers 8 bases. Sequencing was carried out using memory CD4+ T cells from blood. The TCR sequence derives from a female donor in good health, serving as a healthy control. In DNA form, the CDR3 reads TGTGCCAGCAGCCGAGGACAGGGCGGTTTCAGCACAGATACGCAGTATTTT. This codes for CASSRGQGGFSTDTQYF.